Shown below are 10 T cell receptor beta chains from a single sample sequenced in a study of persistence of HIV-infected CD4 T cells. The immunoSEQ assay was version 4, run in survey mode. TCRdb keeps only in-frame clones here, not all; method: immunoSEQ multiplex PCR. Of 37,000 or so clones listed, roughly 87% were seen once; the top ten hold about 1.3%. Their recognized antigens are unknown. Cells were stimulated nonspecifically with anti-CD3/anti-CD28 magnetic beads. Responding CD4+ T cells were sorted by upregulation of both CD40 ligand and CD69. Sequenced material: CD4+ T cells sorted from PBMCs after approximately 19-hour stimulation, taken from a patient who received antiretroviral therapy. These receptor sequences come from an adult man with HIV who was CMV-seropositive.

The chain links TRBV18 to TRBJ1-1, with D maybe TRBD1 (5 bases). Germline V CDR1 and CDR2: KGHSH, LQKENI. The CDR3 has 13 residues. V lost 3 bases to trimming and J lost 11 bases, with 16 bases between them. CDR3 amino acids: CASSPPGRRTAFF. The CDR3 coding sequence is TGTGCCAGCTCACCGCCGGGACGGAGAACGGCTTTCTTT.

V usage is TRBV7-2 and J usage is TRBJ2-7, with 11 bases matching TRBD2. The CDR3 is 17 amino acids. Trimming removed 1 base from V and 2 bases from J; junction bases left unmatched: 7. Germline V gene lookup returns CDR1 SGHTA and CDR2 FQGNSA. Written as DNA, the CDR3 is TGTGCCAGCAGCTTAGACGGACTAGCGGGTAGCACCTACGAGCAGTACTTC. Its protein product is CASSLDGLAGSTYEQYF. The full variable domain, its missing parts supplied by reference TRBV7-2 and TRBJ2-7, is GAGVSQSPSNKVTEKGKDVELRCDPISGHTALYWYRQSLGQGLEFLIYFQGNSAPDKSGLPSDRFSAERTGGSVSTLTIQRTQQEDSAVYLCASSLDGLAGSTYEQYFGPGTRLTVT.

CDR3 sequence: CASSLGGAWDNSPLHF. DNA for the CDR3: TGTGCCAGCAGCTTAGGGGGGGCCTGGGATAATTCACCCCTCCACTTT. This chain links TRBV13 with TRBJ1-6, with a tentative D call TRBD1 (6 bases). This CDR3 is built from 16 residues. Germline CDR1 reads PRHDT; CDR2 reads FYEKMQ (reference sequence). Trimming cost V 0 bases and J 5 bases, with 11 bases left between them. The full variable domain, with the rest looked up from reference TRBV13 and TRBJ1-6, is AAGVIQSPRHLIKEKRETATLKCYPIPRHDTVYWYQQGPGQDPQFLISFYEKMQSDKGSIPDRFSAQQFSDYHSELNMSSLELGDSALYFCASSLGGAWDNSPLHFGNGTRLTVT.

V gene TRBV13 combines with J gene TRBJ2-7; a weak D match, TRBD2 (8 bases). Germline CDR1 reads PRHDT; CDR2 reads FYEKMQ (reference sequence). The CDR3 runs to 18 residues. Trimming took off 4 bases at V and 0 bases at J, with 22 bases between the two ends. CDR3 sequence reads: CASSSSSGGRGGSYEQYF. The CDR3 DNA reads TGTGCCAGCAGCTCCTCAAGCGGGGGCAGGGGGGGCTCCTACGAGCAGTACTTC.

The chain joins TRBV5-5 to TRBJ2-2; D may be TRBD2 (5 bases). The CDR3 has 14 residues. Trimming pared 0 bases from V and 5 bases from J, leaving 8 bases between. Germline V CDR1 and CDR2: SGHKS, YYEKEE (reference sequence). CDR3 loop: CASSLGGVTGELFF. The CDR3, as DNA: TGTGCCAGCAGCTTGGGGGGAGTAACCGGGGAGCTGTTTTTT. The full variable domain, in which reference TRBV5-5 and TRBJ2-2 provide the parts outside the CDR3, is DAGVTQSPTHLIKTRGQQVTLRCSPISGHKSVSWYQQVLGQGPQFIFQYYEKEERGRGNFPDRFSARQFPNYSSELNVNALLLGDSALYLCASSLGGVTGELFFGEGSRLTVL.

This clone was detected only a few times. V gene TRBV28 combines with J gene TRBJ2-7; 9 bases line up with TRBD2. The CDR3 contains 15 residues. In germline, CDR1 is MDHEN, CDR2 SYDVKM. Losses at the gene ends were 8 bases for V and 0 bases for J; bases not matched to a gene: 8. The CDR3, as DNA: TGTGCCAGCGCATCCCCTAGCGGGGCCTCCTACGAGCAGTACTTC. Its translation: CASASPSGASYEQYF.

This chain links TRBV10-3 with TRBJ2-3, with 11 bases lining up with TRBD2. Germline V gene sequence: CDR1 ENHRY, CDR2 SYGVKD. This CDR3 has 15 amino acids. Trimming at V came to 7 bases and at J to 4 bases, leaving 7 bases not matched to a gene. CDR3 amino acids: CAITALAGVADTQYF. The DNA for the CDR3 is TGTGCCATCACTGCACTAGCGGGAGTGGCAGATACGCAGTATTTT.

This clone is a singleton in its sample. The chain has TRBV3-1 (or the pseudogene TRBV3-2) and TRBJ1-1; D is undetermined. V dropped 3 bases and J dropped 8 bases, with 7 bases sitting between them. The CDR3 length is 11 residues. The germline V gene has CDR1 LGHDT and CDR2 YNNKEL (reference sequence). In DNA form, the CDR3 reads TGTGCCAGCAGCCAGGGAGGGGAAGCTTTCTTT. Translation: CASSQGGEAFF.

The chain employs TRBV27 and TRBJ1-4; D is unresolved. V was shortened by 6 bases and J by 5 bases, with 16 bases between the two germline ends. This CDR3 contains 15 residues. Germline V gene data show CDR1 as MNHEY and CDR2 as SMNVEV (reference sequence). In DNA, the CDR3 is TGTGCCAGCAGCCCTAGGCGGCACCCGAATGAAAAACTGTTTTTT. Translated, it gives CASSPRRHPNEKLFF.

The chain recombines TRBV5-5 with TRBJ1-1; D perhaps matches TRBD1 (6 bases). The germline CDR1 and CDR2 sequences are SGHKS and YYEKEE (reference sequence). Trimming cost V 4 bases and J 2 bases, with 12 bases left between them. The CDR3 is made up of 14 amino acids. In DNA, the CDR3 is TGTGCCAGCAGCATAAGGACAGTAAACACTGAAGCTTTCTTT. The encoded protein is CASSIRTVNTEAFF.